The source of this T cell receptor (beta chain) is a study of shared T cell receptors in the human thymus. With V trimmed by 5 bases and J by 4 bases, 11 bases remained unmatched. The CDR3 has 16 residues. Germline assignment: CDR1 SGHTA and CDR2 FQGNSA. The method was immunoSEQ multiplex PCR; TCRdb's version includes in-frame clones alone and lacks a portion of them. The data hold over 450,000 clones, with approximately 80% observed a single time. The data also belong to a second study, concerning human thymus T cells. From that report: Thymus specimens were resections from corrective heart surgery. Biased V and J segment usage appeared in thymus and peripheral blood. In unrelated individuals, thymic repertoires overlapped highly, according to related research.

The sequencing input was thymocytes. V and J are TRBV7-2 and TRBJ2-4; 7 bases are shared with TRBD2. This receptor was identified in a boy in the first two years of life with a congenital heart defect. The CDR3 DNA is TGTGCCAGCAGCCCCGGGACCGCGGGGGATAAAAACATTCAGTACTTC. As protein: CASSPGTAGDKNIQYF. The whole variable domain, filled in from reference TRBV7-2 and TRBJ2-4, reads GAGVSQSPSNKVTEKGKDVELRCDPISGHTALYWYRQSLGQGLEFLIYFQGNSAPDKSGLPSDRFSAERTGGSVSTLTIQRTQQEDSAVYLCASSPGTAGDKNIQYFGAGTRLSVL.